This T cell receptor beta chain stems from a study of T cell responses to AZD1222 COVID-19 vaccine. V dropped 0 bases and J dropped 0 bases, with 13 bases sitting between them. The CDR3 is 17 amino acids. CDR1 and CDR2 from the germline V gene are SGDLS and YYNGEE. Worth noting for this clone: Antigen: not known.

Using immunoSEQ multiplex PCR, the repertoire was profiled, and TCRdb retains in-frame clones only, with some absent. The sample lists 150,000 or so clones, 93% occurring once. Notes on the study in general: Spike-wide vaccine-associated CD4 TCRs dominated at 160-218 and 743-854. Repertoire collection took place solely once the T cell response had peaked. Donors were chiefly white British, with a greater number of females, and clonal diversity was perhaps underestimated. Receipt of two AZD1222 doses was followed by a rise in Spike-specific TCR breadth and depth.

The chain is built from TRBV9 and TRBJ2-1; D gene uncertain. The receptor was isolated from an adult in good health. The sample was peripheral blood, taken on day 0 of AZD1222 vaccination. For the CDR3, the DNA is TGTGCCAGCAGCGTAGGACCCACCCCGAGCTCCTACAATGAGCAGTTCTTC. It specifies CASSVGPTPSSYNEQFF.